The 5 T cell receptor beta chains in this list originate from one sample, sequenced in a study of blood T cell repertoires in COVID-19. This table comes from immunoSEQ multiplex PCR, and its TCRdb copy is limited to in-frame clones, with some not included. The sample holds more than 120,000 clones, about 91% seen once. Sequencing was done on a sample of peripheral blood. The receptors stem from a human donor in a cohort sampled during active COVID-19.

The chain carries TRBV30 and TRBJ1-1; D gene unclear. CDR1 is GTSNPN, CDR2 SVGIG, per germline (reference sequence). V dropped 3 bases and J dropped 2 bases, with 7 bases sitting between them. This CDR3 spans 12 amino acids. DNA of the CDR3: TGTGCCTGGAGACTAGGAAACACTGAAGCTTTCTTT. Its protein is CAWRLGNTEAFF. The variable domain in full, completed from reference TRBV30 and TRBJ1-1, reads SQTIHQWPATLVQPVGSPLSLECTVEGTSNPNLYWYRQAAGRGLQLLFYSVGIGQISSEVPQNLSASRPQDRQFILSSKKLLLSDSGFYLCAWRLGNTEAFFGQGTRLTVV.

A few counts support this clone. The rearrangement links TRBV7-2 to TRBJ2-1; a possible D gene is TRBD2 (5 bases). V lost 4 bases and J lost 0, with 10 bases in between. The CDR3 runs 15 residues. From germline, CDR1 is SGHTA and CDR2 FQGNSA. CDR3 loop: CASSYRGDSYNEQFF. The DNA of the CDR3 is TGTGCCAGCAGCTACCGGGGAGACTCCTACAATGAGCAGTTCTTC.

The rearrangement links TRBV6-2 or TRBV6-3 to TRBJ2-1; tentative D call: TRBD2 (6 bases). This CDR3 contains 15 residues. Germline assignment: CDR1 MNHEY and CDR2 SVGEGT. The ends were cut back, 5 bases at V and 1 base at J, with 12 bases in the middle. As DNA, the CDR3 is TGTGCCAGCAGTAGTCAGGAGGGATCCTACAATGAGCAGTTCTTC. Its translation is CASSSQEGSYNEQFF.

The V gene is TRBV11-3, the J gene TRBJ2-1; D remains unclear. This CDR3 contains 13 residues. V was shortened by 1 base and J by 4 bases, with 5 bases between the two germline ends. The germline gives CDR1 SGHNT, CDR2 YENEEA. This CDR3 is CASSLGAYNEQFF. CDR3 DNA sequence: TGTGCCAGCAGCTTAGGGGCGTACAATGAGCAGTTCTTC.

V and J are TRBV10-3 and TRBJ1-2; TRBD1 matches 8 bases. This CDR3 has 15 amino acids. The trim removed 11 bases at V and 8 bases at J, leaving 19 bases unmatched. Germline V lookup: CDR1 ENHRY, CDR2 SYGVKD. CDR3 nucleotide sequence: TGTGCCGCACTCCAAGGACAGGGCCTCCCGGGGGGCTACACCTTC. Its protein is CAALQGQGLPGGYTF.